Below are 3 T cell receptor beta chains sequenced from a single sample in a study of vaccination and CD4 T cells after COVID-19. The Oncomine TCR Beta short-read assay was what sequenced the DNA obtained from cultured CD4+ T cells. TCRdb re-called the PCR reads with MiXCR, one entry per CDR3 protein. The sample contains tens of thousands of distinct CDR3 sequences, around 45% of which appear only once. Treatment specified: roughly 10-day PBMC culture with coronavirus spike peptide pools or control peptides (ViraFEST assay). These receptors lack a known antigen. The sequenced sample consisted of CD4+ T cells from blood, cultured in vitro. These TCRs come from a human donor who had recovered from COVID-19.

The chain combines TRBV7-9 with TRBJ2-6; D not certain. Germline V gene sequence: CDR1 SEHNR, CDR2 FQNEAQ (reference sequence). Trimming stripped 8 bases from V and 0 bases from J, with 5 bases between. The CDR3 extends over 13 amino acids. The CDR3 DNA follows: TGTGCCAGCGGAGCCTCTGGGGCCAACGTCCTGACTTTC. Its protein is CASGASGANVLTF.

CDR3 in amino acids: CASSKRNYSYEQYF. The CDR3 coding sequence is TGTGCCAGCAGCAAGAGAAACTATTCCTACGAGCAGTACTTC. The chain combines TRBV21-1 with TRBJ2-7. TRBV21-1 is a recognized pseudogene. The CDR3 loop spans 14 amino acids.

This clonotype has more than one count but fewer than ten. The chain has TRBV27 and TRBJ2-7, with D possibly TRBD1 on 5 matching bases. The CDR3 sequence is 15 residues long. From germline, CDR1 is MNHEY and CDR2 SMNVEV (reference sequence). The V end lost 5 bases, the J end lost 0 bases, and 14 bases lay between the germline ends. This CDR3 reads CASSPRTLPSYEQYF. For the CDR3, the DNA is TGTGCCAGCAGTCCAAGGACACTCCCCTCCTACGAGCAGTACTTC.